The rows below give T cell receptor beta chains drawn from one sample of a study of pediatric ulcerative colitis. The assay was immunoSEQ multiplex PCR, and TCRdb's table has in-frame clones only and misses some. Found here are around 64,000 clones, around 80% of them singletons; the top ten hold around 5.2%. The specimen was blood. Receptors were obtained from a boy aged 5-17 years with moderate ulcerative colitis. CDR3s include the opening cysteine and the closing phenylalanine or tryptophan. D genes are given only for firm matches.

v_gene: TRBV10-2
j_gene: TRBJ1-1
d_gene: NA
CDR3aa: CASSDSRGDTEAFF

v_gene: TRBV7-2
j_gene: TRBJ2-7
d_gene: NA
CDR3aa: CASSNRGQSYEQYF

v_gene: TRBV5-5
j_gene: TRBJ2-7
d_gene: NA
CDR3aa: CASRLGPAFEQYF

v_gene: TRBV19
j_gene: TRBJ2-3
d_gene: TRBD2
CDR3aa: CASNAGARSDTQYF

v_gene: TRBV7-6
j_gene: TRBJ1-5
d_gene: NA
CDR3aa: CASSLGEIQPQHF

v_gene: TRBV7-3
j_gene: TRBJ2-7
d_gene: TRBD1
CDR3aa: CASSRIGQGSEQYF

v_gene: TRBV19
j_gene: TRBJ2-2
d_gene: TRBD2
CDR3aa: CASSYGTNTNTGELFF

v_gene: TRBV4-1
j_gene: TRBJ2-7
d_gene: NA
CDR3aa: CASSQVGSYEQYF

v_gene: TRBV4-1
j_gene: TRBJ2-7
d_gene: NA
CDR3aa: CASSQDMGDYEQYF

v_gene: TRBV5-1
j_gene: TRBJ1-1
d_gene: NA
CDR3aa: CASSLVGRLNTEAFF

v_gene: TRBV6-5
j_gene: TRBJ2-1
d_gene: TRBD2
CDR3aa: CASSYSIAGGRNEQFF

v_gene: TRBV29-1
j_gene: TRBJ2-3
d_gene: NA
CDR3aa: CSVVQGGRTDTQYF

v_gene: TRBV29-1
j_gene: TRBJ2-6
d_gene: NA
CDR3aa: CSVESPPGMGGVIAGANVLTF

v_gene: TRBV5-8
j_gene: TRBJ2-7
d_gene: NA
CDR3aa: CAIGGDRLIYEQYF

v_gene: TRBV27
j_gene: TRBJ2-7
d_gene: NA
CDR3aa: CASSFRRGPYEQYF

v_gene: TRBV18
j_gene: TRBJ1-5
d_gene: NA
CDR3aa: CASSPRTDSNQPQHF

v_gene: TRBV7-2
j_gene: TRBJ2-1
d_gene: NA
CDR3aa: CASSLERTNNEQFF

v_gene: TRBV19
j_gene: TRBJ2-5
d_gene: TRBD1
CDR3aa: CASSAPGQGAGEQYF

v_gene: TRBV29-1
j_gene: TRBJ1-1
d_gene: TRBD1
CDR3aa: CSVDRTGDLAFF

v_gene: TRBV9
j_gene: TRBJ2-2
d_gene: TRBD1
CDR3aa: CASSATGYAGELFF

v_gene: TRBV4-1
j_gene: TRBJ1-1
d_gene: TRBD1
CDR3aa: CASSQGTGPEAFF

v_gene: TRBV5-1
j_gene: TRBJ2-7
d_gene: NA
CDR3aa: CASSANSYEQYF

v_gene: TRBV9
j_gene: TRBJ2-5
d_gene: TRBD1
CDR3aa: CASSTLRRQGVNETQYF

v_gene: TRBV6-1
j_gene: TRBJ2-7
d_gene: NA
CDR3aa: CASSEASTGRTYEQYF

v_gene: TRBV27
j_gene: TRBJ2-3
d_gene: TRBD2
CDR3aa: CASSLAGLSTDTQYF

v_gene: TRBV15
j_gene: TRBJ2-7
d_gene: NA
CDR3aa: CATSGLSSYEQYF

v_gene: TRBV6-6
j_gene: TRBJ2-7
d_gene: TRBD2
CDR3aa: CASSYLSGTSYEQYF

v_gene: TRBV29-1
j_gene: TRBJ2-7
d_gene: TRBD1
CDR3aa: CSVQNFRGNSYEQYF

v_gene: TRBV7-9
j_gene: TRBJ2-7
d_gene: TRBD1
CDR3aa: CASSPSRDSRIYEQYF

v_gene: TRBV30
j_gene: TRBJ1-2
d_gene: NA
CDR3aa: CAWSVNRAEWGGYTF

v_gene: TRBV19
j_gene: TRBJ1-3
d_gene: TRBD1
CDR3aa: CASAGDRGSRNTIYF

v_gene: TRBV5-1
j_gene: TRBJ1-1
d_gene: NA
CDR3aa: CASSLEPGTEAFF

v_gene: TRBV7-2
j_gene: TRBJ1-1
d_gene: NA
CDR3aa: CASSYGTHTEAFF

v_gene: TRBV5-1
j_gene: TRBJ1-2
d_gene: TRBD1
CDR3aa: CASGQGAYGYTF

v_gene: TRBV7-2
j_gene: TRBJ1-4
d_gene: NA
CDR3aa: CASSLDGATNEKLFF

v_gene: TRBV7-8
j_gene: TRBJ1-2
d_gene: NA
CDR3aa: CASSSDSVYGYTF

v_gene: TRBV5-1
j_gene: TRBJ2-1
d_gene: TRBD2
CDR3aa: CASSLVTSGNNEQFF

v_gene: TRBV6-1
j_gene: TRBJ2-5
d_gene: TRBD2
CDR3aa: CASSEVTAGSETQYF

v_gene: TRBV4-1
j_gene: TRBJ2-7
d_gene: TRBD1
CDR3aa: CASSQLERDSSYEQYF

v_gene: TRBV10-3
j_gene: TRBJ1-2
d_gene: NA
CDR3aa: CAISERTANYGYTF

v_gene: TRBV5-1
j_gene: TRBJ2-2
d_gene: TRBD2
CDR3aa: CASSLGRGLEEVTGELFF

v_gene: TRBV4-2
j_gene: TRBJ2-2
d_gene: NA
CDR3aa: CASSQVLGNTGELFF

v_gene: TRBV30
j_gene: TRBJ1-4
d_gene: TRBD1
CDR3aa: CAWSVGTGREKLFF

v_gene: TRBV12-5
j_gene: TRBJ2-1
d_gene: NA
CDR3aa: CASGFPTGSSYNEQFF

v_gene: TRBV29-1
j_gene: TRBJ2-5
d_gene: TRBD1
CDR3aa: CSVEDLPGTGGVGETQYF

v_gene: TRBV9
j_gene: TRBJ1-2
d_gene: NA
CDR3aa: CASSVSYRDGYTF

v_gene: TRBV15
j_gene: TRBJ2-2
d_gene: TRBD2
CDR3aa: CATSRDRLADNTGELFF

v_gene: TRBV18
j_gene: TRBJ1-5
d_gene: NA
CDR3aa: CASSPNRNKNQPQHF

v_gene: TRBV6-5
j_gene: TRBJ1-6
d_gene: TRBD1
CDR3aa: CASRYTGTGDSPLHF